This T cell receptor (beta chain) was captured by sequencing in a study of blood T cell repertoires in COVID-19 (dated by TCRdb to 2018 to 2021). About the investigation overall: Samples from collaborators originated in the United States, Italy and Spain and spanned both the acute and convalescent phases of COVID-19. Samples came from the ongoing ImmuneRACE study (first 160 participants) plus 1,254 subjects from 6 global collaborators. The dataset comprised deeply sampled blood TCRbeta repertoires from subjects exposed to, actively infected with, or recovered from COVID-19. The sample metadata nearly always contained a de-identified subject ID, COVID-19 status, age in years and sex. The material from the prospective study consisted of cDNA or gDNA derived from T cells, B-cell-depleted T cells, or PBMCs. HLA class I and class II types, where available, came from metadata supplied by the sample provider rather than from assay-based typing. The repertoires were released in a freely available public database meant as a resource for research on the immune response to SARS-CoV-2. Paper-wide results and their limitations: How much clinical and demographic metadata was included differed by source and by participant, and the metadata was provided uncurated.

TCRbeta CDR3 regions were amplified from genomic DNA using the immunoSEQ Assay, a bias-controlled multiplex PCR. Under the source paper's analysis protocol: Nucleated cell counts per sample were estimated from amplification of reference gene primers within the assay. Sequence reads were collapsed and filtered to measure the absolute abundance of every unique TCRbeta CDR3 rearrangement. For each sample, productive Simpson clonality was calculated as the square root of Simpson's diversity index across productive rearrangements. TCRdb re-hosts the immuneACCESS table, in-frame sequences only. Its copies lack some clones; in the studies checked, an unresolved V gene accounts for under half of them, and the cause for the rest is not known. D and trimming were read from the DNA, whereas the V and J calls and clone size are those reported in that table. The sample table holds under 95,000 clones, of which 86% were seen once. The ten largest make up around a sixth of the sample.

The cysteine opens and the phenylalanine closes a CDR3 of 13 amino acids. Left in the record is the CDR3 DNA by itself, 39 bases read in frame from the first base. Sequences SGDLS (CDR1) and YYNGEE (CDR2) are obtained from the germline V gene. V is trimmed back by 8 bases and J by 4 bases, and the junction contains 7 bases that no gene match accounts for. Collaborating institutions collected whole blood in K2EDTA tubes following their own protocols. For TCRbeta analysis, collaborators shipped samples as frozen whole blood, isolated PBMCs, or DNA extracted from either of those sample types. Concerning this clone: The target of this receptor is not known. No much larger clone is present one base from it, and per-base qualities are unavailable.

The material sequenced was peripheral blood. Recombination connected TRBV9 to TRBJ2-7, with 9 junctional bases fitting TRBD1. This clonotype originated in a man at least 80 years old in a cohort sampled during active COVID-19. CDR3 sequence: CASSGTGSYEQYF. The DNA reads TGTGCCAGTTCCGGGACAGGGTCTTACGAGCAGTACTTC. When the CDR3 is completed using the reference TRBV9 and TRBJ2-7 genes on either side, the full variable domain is DSGVTQTPKHLITATGQRVTLRCSPRSGDLSVYWYQQSLDQGLQFLIQYYNGEERAKGNILERFSAQQFPDLHSELNLSSLELGDSALYFCASSGTGSYEQYFGPGTRLTVT.